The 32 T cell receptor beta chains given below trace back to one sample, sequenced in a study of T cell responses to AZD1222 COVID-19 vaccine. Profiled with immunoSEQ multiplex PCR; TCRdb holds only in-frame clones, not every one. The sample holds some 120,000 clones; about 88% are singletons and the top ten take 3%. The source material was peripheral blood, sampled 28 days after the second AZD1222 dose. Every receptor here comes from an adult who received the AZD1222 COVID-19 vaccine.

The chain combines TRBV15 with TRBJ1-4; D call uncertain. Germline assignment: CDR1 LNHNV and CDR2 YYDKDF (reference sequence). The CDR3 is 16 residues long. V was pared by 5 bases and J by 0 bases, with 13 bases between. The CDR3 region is CATSVLGYSTNEKLFF. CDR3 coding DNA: TGTGCCACCAGCGTCCTCGGTTACTCAACTAATGAAAAACTGTTTTTT.

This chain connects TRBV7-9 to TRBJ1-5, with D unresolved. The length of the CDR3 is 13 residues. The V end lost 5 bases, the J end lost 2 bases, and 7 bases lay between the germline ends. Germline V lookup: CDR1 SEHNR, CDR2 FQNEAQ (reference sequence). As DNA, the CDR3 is TGTGCCAGCAGCCCGGTGGGCAATCAGCCCCAGCATTTT. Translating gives CASSPVGNQPQHF.

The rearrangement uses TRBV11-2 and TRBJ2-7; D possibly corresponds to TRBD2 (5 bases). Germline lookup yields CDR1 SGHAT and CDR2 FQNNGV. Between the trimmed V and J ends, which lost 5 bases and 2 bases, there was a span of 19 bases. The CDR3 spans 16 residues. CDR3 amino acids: CASSQSQRAMTYEQYF. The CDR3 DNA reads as TGTGCCAGCAGCCAAAGCCAGAGGGCTATGACCTACGAGCAGTACTTC.

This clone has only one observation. The CDR3 loop is CASSYVQLGAEAFF. The CDR3 region has the DNA TGTGCCAGCAGTTATGTACAGCTTGGGGCGGAAGCTTTCTTT. The chain joins TRBV6-2 or TRBV6-3 to TRBJ1-1, with D perhaps matching TRBD1 (5 bases). Trimming removed 3 bases from V and 8 bases from J, with 16 bases in between. CDR3 length: 14 amino acids. CDR1 and CDR2 from the germline V gene are MNHEY and SVGEGT.

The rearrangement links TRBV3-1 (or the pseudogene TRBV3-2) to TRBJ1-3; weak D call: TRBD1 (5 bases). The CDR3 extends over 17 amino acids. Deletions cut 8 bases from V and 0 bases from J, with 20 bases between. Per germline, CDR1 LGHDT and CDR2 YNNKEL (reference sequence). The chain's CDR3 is CASSGGGRRSSGNTIYF. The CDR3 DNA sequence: TGTGCCAGCTCCGGGGGAGGTCGTAGGTCCTCTGGAAACACCATATATTTT.

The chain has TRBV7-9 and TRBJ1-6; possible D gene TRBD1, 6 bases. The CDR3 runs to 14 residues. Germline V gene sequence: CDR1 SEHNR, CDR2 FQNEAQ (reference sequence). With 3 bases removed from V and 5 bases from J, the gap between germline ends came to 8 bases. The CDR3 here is CASSLGQDNSPLHF. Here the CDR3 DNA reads TGTGCCAGCAGCTTGGGACAAGATAATTCACCCCTCCACTTT.

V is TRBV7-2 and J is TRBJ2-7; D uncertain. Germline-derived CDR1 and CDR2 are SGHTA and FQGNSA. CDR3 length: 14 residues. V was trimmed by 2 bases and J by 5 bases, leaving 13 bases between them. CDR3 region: CASSLSSAGDEQYF. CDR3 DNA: TGTGCCAGCAGCTTAAGCTCAGCTGGTGACGAGCAGTACTTC.

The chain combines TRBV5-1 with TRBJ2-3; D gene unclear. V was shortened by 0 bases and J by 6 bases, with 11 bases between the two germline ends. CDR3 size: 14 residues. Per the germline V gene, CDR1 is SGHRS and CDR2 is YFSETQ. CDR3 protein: CASSLENSGDTQYF. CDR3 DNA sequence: TGCGCCAGCAGCTTGGAAAATTCTGGGGATACGCAGTATTTT. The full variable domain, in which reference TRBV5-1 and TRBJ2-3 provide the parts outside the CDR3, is KAGVTQTPRYLIKTRGQQVTLSCSPISGHRSVSWYQQTPGQGLQFLFEYFSETQRNKGNFPGRFSGRQFSNSRSEMNVSTLELGDSALYLCASSLENSGDTQYFGPGTRLTVL.

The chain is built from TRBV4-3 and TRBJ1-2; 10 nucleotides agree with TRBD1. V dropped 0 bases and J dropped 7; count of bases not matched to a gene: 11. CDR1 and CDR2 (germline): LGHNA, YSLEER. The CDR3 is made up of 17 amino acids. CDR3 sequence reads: CASSQEPYPTGGGGYTF. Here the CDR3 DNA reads TGCGCCAGCAGCCAAGAACCTTACCCGACAGGGGGCGGTGGCTACACCTTC.

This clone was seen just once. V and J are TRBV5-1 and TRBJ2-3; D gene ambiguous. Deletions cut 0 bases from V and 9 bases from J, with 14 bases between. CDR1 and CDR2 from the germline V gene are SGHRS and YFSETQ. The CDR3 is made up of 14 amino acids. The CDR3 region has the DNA TGCGCCAGCAGCTTGGCCGGAAGTGGGGTGACGCAGTATTTT. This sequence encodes CASSLAGSGVTQYF.

CDR3 nucleotide sequence: TGTGCCAGCAGTTTCCACGACAGGCCCAATCAGCCCCAGCATTTT. Translated, it gives CASSFHDRPNQPQHF. V is TRBV6-6 and J is TRBJ1-5; D might be TRBD1 (6 bases). Trimming took 4 bases from V and 3 from J, leaving 13 bases between them. Germline loops: CDR1 MNHNY, CDR2 SVGAGI (reference sequence). The CDR3 runs 15 residues.

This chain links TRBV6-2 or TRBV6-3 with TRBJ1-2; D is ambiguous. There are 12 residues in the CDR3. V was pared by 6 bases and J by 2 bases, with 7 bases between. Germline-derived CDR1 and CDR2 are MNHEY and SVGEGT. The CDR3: CASSLDNYGYTF. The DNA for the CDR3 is TGTGCCAGCAGCCTTGACAACTATGGCTACACCTTC.

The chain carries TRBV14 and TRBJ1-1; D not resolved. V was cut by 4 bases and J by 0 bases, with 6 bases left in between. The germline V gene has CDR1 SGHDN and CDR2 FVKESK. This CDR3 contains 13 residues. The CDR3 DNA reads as TGTGCCAGCAGCCTAGAGCTGAACACTGAAGCTTTCTTT. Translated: CASSLELNTEAFF. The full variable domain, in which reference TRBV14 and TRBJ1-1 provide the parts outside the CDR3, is EAGVTQFPSHSVIEKGQTVTLRCDPISGHDNLYWYRRVMGKEIKFLLHFVKESKQDESGMPNNRFLAERTGGTYSTLKVQPAELEDSGVYFCASSLELNTEAFFGQGTRLTVV.

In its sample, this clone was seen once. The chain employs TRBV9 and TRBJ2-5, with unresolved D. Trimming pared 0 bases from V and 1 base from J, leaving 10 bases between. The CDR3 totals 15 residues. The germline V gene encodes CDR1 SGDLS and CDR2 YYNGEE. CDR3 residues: CASSVDVGPQETQYF. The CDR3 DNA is TGTGCCAGCAGCGTAGACGTCGGACCCCAAGAGACCCAGTACTTC.

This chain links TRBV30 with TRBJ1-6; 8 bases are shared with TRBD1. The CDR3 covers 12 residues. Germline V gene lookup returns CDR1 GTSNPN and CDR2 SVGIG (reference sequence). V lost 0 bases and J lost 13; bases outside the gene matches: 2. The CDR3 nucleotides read TGTGCCTGGAGTGTATCAGGGGGCCCCCTCCACTTT. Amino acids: CAWSVSGGPLHF.

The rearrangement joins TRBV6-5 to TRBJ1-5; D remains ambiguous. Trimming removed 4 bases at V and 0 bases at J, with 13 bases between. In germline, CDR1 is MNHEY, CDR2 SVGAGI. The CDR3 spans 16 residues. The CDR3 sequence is CASSLDGYYSNQPQHF. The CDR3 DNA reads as TGTGCCAGCAGTTTGGACGGATACTATAGCAATCAGCCCCAGCATTTT.

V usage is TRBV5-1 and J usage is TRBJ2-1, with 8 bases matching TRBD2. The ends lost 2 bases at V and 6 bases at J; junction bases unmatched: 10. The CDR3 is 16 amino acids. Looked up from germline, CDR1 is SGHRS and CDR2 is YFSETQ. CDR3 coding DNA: TGCGCCAGCAGCTTAGTACTAGCGGCTGTTATCAATGAGCAGTTCTTC. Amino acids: CASSLVLAAVINEQFF.

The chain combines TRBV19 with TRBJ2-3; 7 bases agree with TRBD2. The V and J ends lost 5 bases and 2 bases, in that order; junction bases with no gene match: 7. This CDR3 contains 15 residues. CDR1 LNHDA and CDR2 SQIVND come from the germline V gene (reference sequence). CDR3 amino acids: CASSGVAGPTDTQYF. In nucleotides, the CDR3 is TGTGCCAGTAGTGGGGTAGCGGGCCCCACAGATACGCAGTATTTT.

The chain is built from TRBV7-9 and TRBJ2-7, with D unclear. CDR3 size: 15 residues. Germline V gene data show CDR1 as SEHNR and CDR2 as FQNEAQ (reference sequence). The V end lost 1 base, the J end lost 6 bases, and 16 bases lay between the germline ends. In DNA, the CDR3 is TGTGCCAGCAGCTTAGGGAGCCAAGACTTCGCCGAGCAGTACTTC. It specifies CASSLGSQDFAEQYF. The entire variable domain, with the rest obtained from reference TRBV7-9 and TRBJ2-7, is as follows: DTGVSQNPRHKITKRGQNVTFRCDPISEHNRLYWYRQTLGQGPEFLTYFQNEAQLEKSRLLSDRFSAERPKGSFSTLEIQRTEQGDSAMYLCASSLGSQDFAEQYFGPGTRLTVT.

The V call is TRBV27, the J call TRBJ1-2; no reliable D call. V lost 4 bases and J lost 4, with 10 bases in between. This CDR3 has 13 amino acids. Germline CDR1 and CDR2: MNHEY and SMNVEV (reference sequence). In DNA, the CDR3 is TGTGCCAGCAGTTCTGCGCTTAGCTATGGCTACACCTTC. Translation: CASSSALSYGYTF.

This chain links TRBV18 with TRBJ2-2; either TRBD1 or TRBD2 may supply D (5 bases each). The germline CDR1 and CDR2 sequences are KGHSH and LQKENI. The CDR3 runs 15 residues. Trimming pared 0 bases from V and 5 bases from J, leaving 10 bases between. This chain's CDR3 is CASSPPGVRTGELFF. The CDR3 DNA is TGTGCCAGCTCACCACCGGGGGTGAGAACCGGGGAGCTGTTTTTT.

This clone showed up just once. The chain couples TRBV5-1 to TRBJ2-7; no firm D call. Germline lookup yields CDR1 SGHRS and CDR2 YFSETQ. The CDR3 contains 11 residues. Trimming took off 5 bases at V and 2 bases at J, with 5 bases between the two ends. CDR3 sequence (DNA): TGCGCCAGCAGGTCAGCCTACGAGCAGTACTTC. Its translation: CASRSAYEQYF.

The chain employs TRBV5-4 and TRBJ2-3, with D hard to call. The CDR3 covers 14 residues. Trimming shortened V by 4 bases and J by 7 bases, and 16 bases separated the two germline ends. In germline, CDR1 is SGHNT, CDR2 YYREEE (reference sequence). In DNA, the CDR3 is TGTGCCAGCAGCCCCCCGGCCGACTCTCATACGCAGTATTTT. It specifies CASSPPADSHTQYF.

DNA for the CDR3: TGTGCCAGCCGTAAGGTGTGGGAGACAGCTTTCTTT. Encoded protein: CASRKVWETAFF. The V gene is TRBV2, the J gene TRBJ1-1; D call uncertain. This CDR3 is built from 12 residues. Germline lookup yields CDR1 SNHLY and CDR2 FYNNEI. Trimming took 8 bases from V and 10 from J, leaving 17 bases between them.

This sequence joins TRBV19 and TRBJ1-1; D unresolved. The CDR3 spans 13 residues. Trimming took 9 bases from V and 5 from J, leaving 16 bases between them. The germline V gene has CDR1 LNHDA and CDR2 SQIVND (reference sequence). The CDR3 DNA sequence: TGTGCCAGCGGATCCTCGGGGTTTACTGAAGCTTTCTTT. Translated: CASGSSGFTEAFF.

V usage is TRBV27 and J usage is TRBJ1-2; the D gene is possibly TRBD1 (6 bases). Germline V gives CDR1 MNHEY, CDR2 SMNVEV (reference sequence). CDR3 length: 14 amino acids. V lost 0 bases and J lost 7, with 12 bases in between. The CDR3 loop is CASSLSIGGGGYTF. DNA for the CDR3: TGTGCCAGCAGTTTATCGATAGGAGGGGGTGGCTACACCTTC.

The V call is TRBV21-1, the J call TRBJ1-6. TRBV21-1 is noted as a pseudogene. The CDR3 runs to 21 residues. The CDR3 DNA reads TGTGCCAGCAGCGGGTGCTACAAGAAAGGTTTCCCCACGACCTATAATTCACCCCTCCACTTT. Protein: CASSGCYKKGFPTTYNSPLHF.

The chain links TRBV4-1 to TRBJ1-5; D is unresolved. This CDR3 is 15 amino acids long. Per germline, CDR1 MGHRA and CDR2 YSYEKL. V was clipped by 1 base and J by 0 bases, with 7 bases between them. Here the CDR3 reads CASSQGAISNQPQHF. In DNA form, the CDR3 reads TGCGCCAGCAGCCAAGGGGCGATTAGCAATCAGCCCCAGCATTTT.

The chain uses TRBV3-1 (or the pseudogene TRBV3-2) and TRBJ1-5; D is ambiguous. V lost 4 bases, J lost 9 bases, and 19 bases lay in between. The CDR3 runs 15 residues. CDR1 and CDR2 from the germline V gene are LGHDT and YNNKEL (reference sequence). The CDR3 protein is CASSPGRPDVRPQHF. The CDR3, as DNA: TGTGCCAGCAGCCCCGGACGGCCTGATGTGCGGCCCCAGCATTTT.

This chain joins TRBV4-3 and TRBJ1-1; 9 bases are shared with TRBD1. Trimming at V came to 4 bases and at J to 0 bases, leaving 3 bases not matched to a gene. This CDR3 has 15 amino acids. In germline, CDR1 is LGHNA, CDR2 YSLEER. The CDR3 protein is CASSLGTGMNTEAFF. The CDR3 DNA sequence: TGCGCCAGCAGCCTTGGGACAGGGATGAACACTGAAGCTTTCTTT.

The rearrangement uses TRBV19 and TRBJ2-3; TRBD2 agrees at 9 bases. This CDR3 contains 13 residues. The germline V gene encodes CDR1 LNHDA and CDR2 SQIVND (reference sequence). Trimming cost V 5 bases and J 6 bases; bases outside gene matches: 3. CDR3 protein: CASSLGLADTQYF. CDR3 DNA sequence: TGTGCCAGTAGTTTGGGACTAGCTGATACGCAGTATTTT.

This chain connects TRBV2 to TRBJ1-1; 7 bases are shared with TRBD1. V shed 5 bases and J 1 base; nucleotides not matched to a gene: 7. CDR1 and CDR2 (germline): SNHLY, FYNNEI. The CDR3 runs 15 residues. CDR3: CASSTGAVRNTEAFF. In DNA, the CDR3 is TGTGCCAGCAGTACAGGGGCGGTTCGGAACACTGAAGCTTTCTTT. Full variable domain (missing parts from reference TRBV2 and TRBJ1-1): EPEVTQTPSHQVTQMGQEVILRCVPISNHLYFYWYRQILGQKVEFLVSFYNNEISEKSEIFDDQFSVERPDGSNFTLKIRSTKLEDSAMYFCASSTGAVRNTEAFFGQGTRLTVV.